One and the same sample provided the 29 T cell receptor beta chains below, sequenced in a study of Ad26.COV2.S vaccination and SARS-CoV-2 variants. Sample treatment: around 19 received Ad26.COV2.S at low or high dose, single or two shots; 5 received placebo; per-sample allocation not given. All samples were drawn on day 63, counting from the first vaccine or placebo injection. Repertoires were generated with immunoSEQ multiplex PCR, while TCRdb's copy carries only in-frame clones and drops some. Found here are just over 350,000 clones, about 85% of them singletons; the top ten hold around 3%. The input for sequencing was peripheral blood, taken in a trial of Ad26.COV2.S vaccine versus placebo. These receptor sequences come from a person aged 18-60 years who received the Ad26.COV2.S COVID-19 vaccine or a placebo.

The gene calls are TRBV7-9 and TRBJ2-7; D is perhaps TRBD2 (6 bases). The V gene lost 1 base and the J gene lost 7 bases, with 11 bases spanning the gap. CDR1 and CDR2 (germline): SEHNR, FQNEAQ (reference sequence). CDR3 length: 13 amino acids. This chain's CDR3 is CASSLDLAKEQYF. CDR3 bases: TGTGCCAGCAGCTTAGACCTAGCGAAGGAGCAGTACTTC. The full variable domain, with the rest looked up from reference TRBV7-9 and TRBJ2-7, is DTGVSQNPRHKITKRGQNVTFRCDPISEHNRLYWYRQTLGQGPEFLTYFQNEAQLEKSRLLSDRFSAERPKGSFSTLEIQRTEQGDSAMYLCASSLDLAKEQYFGPGTRLTVT.

This clone was picked up one time. V gene TRBV3-1 (or the pseudogene TRBV3-2) combines with J gene TRBJ1-5; a weak D match, TRBD1 (6 bases). The CDR3 covers 16 residues. Between the trimmed V and J ends, which lost 4 bases and 2 bases, there was a span of 15 bases. CDR1 LGHDT and CDR2 YNNKEL come from the germline V gene (reference sequence). The CDR3 coding sequence is TGTGCCAGCAGCCCAACAGGGAGGGATGGCAATCAGCCCCAGCATTTT. Its translation is CASSPTGRDGNQPQHF.

CDR3 protein: CASSIAGAGVTEAFF. The CDR3 region has the DNA TGTGCCAGTAGTATAGCTGGGGCCGGGGTCACTGAAGCTTTCTTT. This chain links TRBV19 with TRBJ1-1; tentatively, D is TRBD1 (5 bases). CDR1 is LNHDA, CDR2 SQIVND, per germline (reference sequence). V gave up 1 base and J gave up 4 bases, with 13 bases separating them. The CDR3 is made up of 15 amino acids.

This rearrangement joins TRBV10-2 to TRBJ1-1; maybe TRBD1 (6 bases). Trimming stripped 1 base from V and 1 base from J, with 10 bases between. The length of the CDR3 is 15 residues. CDR1 WSHSY and CDR2 SAAADI come from the germline V gene. The DNA for the CDR3 is TGCGCCAGCAGTGAGTGGGAGGGGGAGAACACTGAAGCTTTCTTT. This codes for CASSEWEGENTEAFF.

This sequence joins TRBV20-1 and TRBJ2-3, with D uncertain. Germline lookup yields CDR1 DFQATT and CDR2 SNEGSKA (reference sequence). The V end was cut by 5 bases, the J end by 0 bases, with 21 bases between. There are 17 residues in the CDR3. CDR3 protein: CSAGGLARRPSTDTQYF. The CDR3 region has the DNA TGCAGTGCTGGTGGGCTGGCTAGACGGCCTAGCACAGATACGCAGTATTTT.

The sample holds one count of this clone. The chain uses TRBV2 and TRBJ2-7, with 12 bases aligning to TRBD2. J lost 4 bases, V lost 4 bases, and 14 bases had no gene match. The CDR3 runs 18 residues. The V gene's germline CDR1 is SNHLY and CDR2 FYNNEI. The CDR3 DNA follows: TGTGCCAGCAGTGGTGGGACCGGGATTCTAGCGGGAGGGTACGAGCAGTACTTC. It codes for CASSGGTGILAGGYEQYF.

The rearrangement uses TRBV5-6 and TRBJ2-3; D may correspond to TRBD1 or TRBD2 (6 bases each). Germline CDR1 SGHDT, CDR2 YYEEEE. This CDR3 is built from 16 residues. Trimming took 1 base from V and 4 from J, leaving 16 bases between them. CDR3 in amino acids: CASSLLGGSSADTQYF. The CDR3 coding sequence is TGTGCCAGCAGCTTGTTGGGGGGCTCTTCGGCAGATACGCAGTATTTT. Together with reference TRBV5-6 and TRBJ2-3, the CDR3 gives the full variable domain: DAGVTQSPTHLIKTRGQQVTLRCSPKSGHDTVSWYQQALGQGPQFIFQYYEEEERQRGNFPDRFSGHQFPNYSSELNVNALLLGDSALYLCASSLLGGSSADTQYFGPGTRLTVL.

This sequence joins TRBV30 and TRBJ1-1; D is perhaps TRBD1 (5 bases). Germline lookup yields CDR1 GTSNPN and CDR2 SVGIG (reference sequence). V lost 3 bases and J 11 bases, leaving 16 bases between the germline ends. The CDR3 is 12 residues long. This CDR3 is CAWRGLQGTAFF. DNA of the CDR3: TGTGCCTGGAGGGGACTTCAGGGAACGGCTTTCTTT. The variable domain in full, completed from reference TRBV30 and TRBJ1-1, reads SQTIHQWPATLVQPVGSPLSLECTVEGTSNPNLYWYRQAAGRGLQLLFYSVGIGQISSEVPQNLSASRPQDRQFILSSKKLLLSDSGFYLCAWRGLQGTAFFGQGTRLTVV.

The rearrangement links TRBV18 to TRBJ2-2; D possibly uses TRBD1 or TRBD2 (5 bases each). V lost 0 bases and J lost 2, with 13 bases in between. Germline-derived CDR1 and CDR2 are KGHSH and LQKENI. CDR3 length: 17 amino acids. The CDR3 bases are TGTGCCAGCTCACCACCTGAGTCGGGGCTTAACACCGGGGAGCTGTTTTTT. Encoded protein: CASSPPESGLNTGELFF. The whole variable domain, remainder taken from reference TRBV18 and TRBJ2-2, is NAGVMQNPRHLVRRRGQEARLRCSPMKGHSHVYWYRQLPEEGLKFMVYLQKENIIDESGMPKERFSAEFPKEGPSILRIQQVVRGDSAAYFCASSPPESGLNTGELFFGEGSRLTVL.

The rearrangement joins TRBV27 to TRBJ2-7; D gene ambiguous. The CDR3 runs 12 residues. V dropped 8 bases and J dropped 0 bases, with 8 bases sitting between them. Germline loops: CDR1 MNHEY, CDR2 SMNVEV (reference sequence). The CDR3 DNA sequence: TGTGCCAGCTATGACGACTCCTACGAGCAGTACTTC. Protein product: CASYDDSYEQYF.

This clone came up once. Other DNA sequences of this sample code for an identical CDR3. The chain recombines TRBV7-2 with TRBJ2-3; 8 bases are shared with TRBD2. Losses at the gene ends were 5 bases for V and 4 bases for J; bases not matched to a gene: 5. In germline, CDR1 is SGHTA, CDR2 FQGNSA. This CDR3 has 14 amino acids. Here the CDR3 reads CASSPGTSADTQYF. The CDR3 coding sequence is TGTGCCAGCAGCCCCGGGACTAGTGCAGATACGCAGTATTTT.

The V and J genes are TRBV2 and TRBJ2-5; 9 bases map to TRBD2. The germline V gene encodes CDR1 SNHLY and CDR2 FYNNEI. The V segment lost 6 bases and the J segment 2 bases; nucleotides outside the gene matches: 7. The CDR3 totals 15 residues. This CDR3 reads CASRARTSDQETQYF. Written as DNA, the CDR3 is TGTGCCAGCAGGGCCCGGACTAGCGATCAAGAGACCCAGTACTTC.

The chain combines TRBV6-4 with TRBJ2-3, with 9 positions matching TRBD2. Germline lookup yields CDR1 MRHNA and CDR2 SNTAGT. The CDR3 is 15 amino acids. J gave up 1 base and V 4 bases, and 3 bases lay outside the gene matches. CDR3 bases: TGTGCCAGCAGTGCCATAGCGGGGGGCACAGATACGCAGTATTTT. Translated: CASSAIAGGTDTQYF.

The chain combines TRBV5-1 with TRBJ2-7, with TRBD2 as a possible D gene (6 bases). The CDR3 sequence is 12 residues long. Trimming took 4 bases from V and 6 from J, leaving 11 bases between them. CDR1 is SGHRS and CDR2 is YFSETQ in the germline V gene. The CDR3: CASSPGGVEQYF. The CDR3 DNA reads as TGCGCCAGCAGCCCCGGGGGAGTCGAGCAGTACTTC.

The chain joins TRBV6-5 to TRBJ1-1, with 12 bases fitting TRBD1. V shed 8 bases and J 5 bases; nucleotides not matched to a gene: 3. CDR1 and CDR2 from the germline V gene are MNHEY and SVGAGI. The CDR3 contains 13 residues. CDR3: CASGTGGRTEAFF. The CDR3 bases are TGTGCCAGCGGGACAGGGGGCCGTACTGAAGCTTTCTTT.

The V call is TRBV5-8, the J call TRBJ1-3, with a weak D call TRBD1 (6 bases). Germline CDR1 and CDR2: SGHTS and YDEGEE. CDR3 length equals 17 residues. V was cut by 4 bases and J by 0 bases, with 17 bases left in between. For the CDR3, the DNA is TGTGCCAGCAGCCGGGCAGGGGCGGTCTTCTCTGGAAACACCATATATTTT. Amino acids: CASSRAGAVFSGNTIYF.

This chain connects TRBV27 to TRBJ2-1; 8 nucleotides match TRBD2. J was trimmed by 4 bases and V by 4 bases; bases with no gene match: 9. CDR1 and CDR2 from the germline V gene are MNHEY and SMNVEV (reference sequence). The CDR3 is made up of 16 amino acids. CDR3 amino acids: CASSSLGSGSYNEQFF. CDR3 DNA: TGTGCCAGCAGTTCCTTGGGGAGCGGGAGTTACAATGAGCAGTTCTTC.

The V gene is TRBV7-2, the J gene TRBJ2-3; TRBD2 agrees at 7 bases. The CDR3 runs to 14 residues. The ends lost 5 bases at V and 2 bases at J; junction bases unmatched: 4. Per germline, CDR1 SGHTA and CDR2 FQGNSA. CDR3 sequence reads: CASSMGLFTDTQYF. The CDR3 coding sequence is TGTGCCAGCAGCATGGGACTATTCACAGATACGCAGTATTTT.

J is TRBJ1-3 and V is TRBV30; D unresolved. From germline, CDR1 is GTSNPN and CDR2 SVGIG (reference sequence). The CDR3 loop spans 11 amino acids. The V gene lost 5 bases and the J gene lost 2 bases, with 4 bases spanning the gap. Written as DNA, the CDR3 is TGTGCCTGGGGGCCTGGAAACACCATATATTTT. As protein: CAWGPGNTIYF.

In DNA form, the CDR3 reads TGCGCCAGCAGCCAGGGACCAGGGGTTGGCGAGACCCAGTACTTC. This translates into CASSQGPGVGETQYF. This chain uses TRBV4-3 with TRBJ2-5, with D possibly being TRBD1 (6 bases). Germline CDR1 is LGHNA and CDR2 is YSLEER. The CDR3 extends over 15 amino acids. V was shortened by 3 bases and J by 5 bases, with 16 bases between the two germline ends.

The chain links TRBV9 to TRBJ1-1; 9 nucleotides match TRBD1. The CDR3 has 17 amino acids. Looked up from germline, CDR1 is SGDLS and CDR2 is YYNGEE. The junction had 11 bases not matched to a gene; V was cut back by 3 bases and J by 2 bases. DNA of the CDR3: TGTGCCAGCAGCGAGGGACCGGGACAGGGAATTAACACTGAAGCTTTCTTT. As protein: CASSEGPGQGINTEAFF.

This clone was seen many times. Other DNA variants within this sample encode the same CDR3. The CDR3 protein is CASSFRGSNQPQHF. CDR3 sequence (DNA): TGTGCCAGCAGTTTTCGTGGTAGCAATCAGCCCCAGCATTTT. The chain couples TRBV27 to TRBJ1-5; no clear D. This CDR3 has 14 amino acids. Trimming took 3 bases from V and 0 from J, leaving 6 bases between them. Germline CDR1 reads MNHEY; CDR2 reads SMNVEV (reference sequence).

The chain employs TRBV18 and TRBJ1-2; D uncertain. Germline-derived CDR1 and CDR2 are KGHSH and LQKENI. Trimming stripped 0 bases from V and 2 bases from J, with 7 bases between. The CDR3 sequence is 14 residues long. This CDR3 is CASSPPGRNYGYTF. CDR3 sequence (DNA): TGTGCCAGCTCACCACCGGGTCGGAACTATGGCTACACCTTC.

The chain joins TRBV5-6 to TRBJ2-7; no firm D call. The CDR3 contains 13 residues. Germline V gives CDR1 SGHDT, CDR2 YYEEEE. V dropped 0 bases and J dropped 2 bases, with 6 bases sitting between them. This CDR3 reads CASSLGAAYEQYF. CDR3 in DNA: TGTGCCAGCAGCTTGGGGGCAGCCTACGAGCAGTACTTC.

This clone occurred a few times. This chain uses TRBV15 with TRBJ2-3, with D possibly TRBD2 on 5 matching bases. The CDR3 runs 15 residues. Germline assignment: CDR1 LNHNV and CDR2 YYDKDF (reference sequence). With 1 base removed from V and 4 bases from J, the gap between germline ends came to 12 bases. CDR3 region: CATSRVGGSADTQYF. The CDR3 nucleotides are TGTGCCACCAGCAGAGTCGGTGGGAGTGCAGATACGCAGTATTTT.

This chain uses TRBV10-2 with TRBJ2-7; tentative D call: TRBD2 (5 bases). The germline gives CDR1 WSHSY, CDR2 SAAADI. CDR3 length: 14 residues. V shed 2 bases and J shed 3 bases, with 11 bases lying between them. CDR3 DNA: TGCGCCAGCAGTGAGGGACTCAGCGTCTACGAGCAGTACTTC. It specifies CASSEGLSVYEQYF.

V gene TRBV6-1 combines with J gene TRBJ2-7; 10 nucleotides agree with TRBD1. Germline CDR1 MNHNS, CDR2 SASEGT. The CDR3 has 15 residues. The trim removed 2 bases at V and 7 bases at J, leaving 8 bases unmatched. CDR3 DNA: TGTGCCAGCAGTGAAAGGGACAGGGGCGCCTTAGAGCAGTACTTC. Translating it yields CASSERDRGALEQYF.

The CDR3 reads CASSTSGSEGEQYF. In DNA form, the CDR3 reads TGTGCCAGCAGCACTAGCGGGAGTGAAGGGGAGCAGTACTTC. The chain uses TRBV7-9 and TRBJ2-7; 11 bases are a match to TRBD2. The CDR3 has 14 residues. Unmatched junction bases numbered 7, after V lost 5 bases and J lost 7 bases. The germline CDR1 and CDR2 sequences are SEHNR and FQNEAQ (reference sequence).

The CDR3 coding sequence is TGTGCCAGCAGTTTCGGAGGGGCCCGGAACACCGGGGAGCTGTTTTTT. This sequence encodes CASSFGGARNTGELFF. This rearrangement joins TRBV27 to TRBJ2-2; D is perhaps TRBD2 (6 bases). Germline CDR1 reads MNHEY; CDR2 reads SMNVEV (reference sequence). Trimming cost V 3 bases and J 1 base, with 12 bases left between them. The CDR3 has 16 residues.